This TCR beta chain appears in the sequencing data of a study of blood T cell repertoires in COVID-19. How the authors handled the data: Nucleated cell counts were estimated from reference gene primer amplification. Generated by immunoSEQ multiplex PCR, the TCRdb table keeps only in-frame clones and is missing some. V and J calls and clone size are given by that table; D and trimming were obtained from the DNA. Of under 150,000 clones detected, approximately 81% appear once; the ten largest clones hold 1.1% to 1.5%. Germline lookup yields CDR1 SGHTA and CDR2 FQGTGA. The CDR3 length is 15 residues. V lost 6 bases, J lost 8 bases, and 20 bases lay in between.

V is TRBV7-3 and J is TRBJ2-1, with a weak D call TRBD2 (7 bases). The source is a man in his fifties or sixties with acute or convalescent COVID-19. Sequencing input: peripheral blood. CDR3 nucleotides: TGTGCCAGCAGTTCTAGCGGAGGGGGGTACGATGAGCAGTTCTTC. This gives the protein CASSSSGGGYDEQFF.